This T cell receptor (beta chain) stems from a study of T cells after yellow fever vaccination. Study-level findings and limits: Clonotypes found in both CD4 and CD8 compartments made up a small share. Post-booster samples contained most primary-vaccination clones (around 95% CD4, around 88% CD8). The secondary response was weaker, and its peak arrived faster, on day 5 versus 15.

It was through 5'RACE template switching that TCR cDNA was made, with a universal primer site and UMIs added. TCRdb ran MiXCR on the 5' RACE reads and lists one entry per CDR3 protein. This sample yields some 320,000 distinct CDR3 sequences, of which about 10% are seen a single time; about 3.3% belongs to the top ten. V was clipped by 6 bases and J by 4 bases, with 9 bases between them. In germline, CDR1 is DFQATT, CDR2 SNEGSKA (reference sequence). CDR3 size: 11 residues. This clonotype appeared many times. Its antigen remains unknown. The sample consisted of CD4+ T cells sorted from PBMCs, taken 45 days after the yellow fever booster vaccination. The chain links TRBV20-1 to TRBJ2-5, with D uncertain. This clonotype originated in a young man who received the YFV17D yellow fever vaccine. Here the CDR3 DNA reads TGCAGTGCCAGCCCTCGAGAGACCCAGTACTTC. This translates into CSASPRETQYF.